Listed here is a single T cell receptor beta chain. The source of the sample is a study of T cells in localized non-small cell lung cancer. CDR1 SGHDT and CDR2 YYEEEE come from the germline V gene. The V gene lost 3 bases and the J gene lost 2 bases, with 8 bases spanning the gap. There are 13 residues in the CDR3. Generated by immunoSEQ multiplex PCR, the TCRdb table keeps only in-frame clones and is missing some. This sample has tens of thousands of clones; 70% to 90% occur once, and the top ten carry less than 9.5%. The sample in question was peripheral blood, obtained before any cancer treatment. The chain links TRBV5-6 to TRBJ2-5; unclear D gene. This clonotype was sampled from a female donor at least 60 years old with stage I lung adenocarcinoma. CDR3 sequence (DNA): TGTGCCAGCAGCTGGGCGGTACAAGAGACCCAGTACTTC. As protein: CASSWAVQETQYF.